Here is one TCR beta chain with its context. Assay: immunoSEQ multiplex PCR; the TCRdb copy retains only in-frame clones and omits some. The data show 30,000 to 35,000 clones, with about 92% seen just once and about 0.45% held by the top ten. This specimen comes from a study of T cell changes during pregnancy in multiple sclerosis. The CDR3 contains 16 residues. Germline values: CDR1 ENHRY, CDR2 SYGVKD. V lost 6 bases to trimming and J lost 6 bases; unmatched junction nucleotides: 14. This clonotype was obtained from a female donor in good health, enrolled as a control in a pregnancy study. The rearrangement joins TRBV10-3 to TRBJ1-2; 9 positions agree with TRBD1. The sequencing used CD4+ T cells from peripheral blood mononuclear cells, collected in the second trimester of pregnancy. CDR3 in DNA: TGTGCCATCAGCCCTGGCCGGGACAGGGAGACGGATGGCTACACCTTC. It specifies CAISPGRDRETDGYTF.